The text below deals with one T cell receptor beta chain. The germline CDR1 and CDR2 sequences are KGHSH and LQKENI. CDR3 length: 14 residues. V was clipped by 6 bases and J by 2 bases, with 13 bases between them. The data belong to a study of blood T cell repertoires in COVID-19. Overall study: Researchers got acute and convalescent COVID-19 samples from the United States, Italy and Spain. From T cells, B-cell-depleted T cells, or PBMCs came the material, which was cDNA or gDNA.

As processed by the authors: From reference gene primer amplification, estimates of nucleated cell counts were derived. Profiled with immunoSEQ multiplex PCR; TCRdb holds only in-frame clones, not every one. V, J and clone size derive from that table, while D and trimming were established from the DNA sequence. The repertoire holds fewer than 200,000 clones, with 65% to 90% as singletons. This TCR was sampled from a human donor in a cohort sampled during active COVID-19. The J gene is TRBJ1-1, the V gene TRBV18; D is unclear. The sequencing input was peripheral blood. CDR3 DNA: TGTGCCAGCTCGCAAACAGATCTTAACACTGAAGCTTTCTTT. Its protein product is CASSQTDLNTEAFF.